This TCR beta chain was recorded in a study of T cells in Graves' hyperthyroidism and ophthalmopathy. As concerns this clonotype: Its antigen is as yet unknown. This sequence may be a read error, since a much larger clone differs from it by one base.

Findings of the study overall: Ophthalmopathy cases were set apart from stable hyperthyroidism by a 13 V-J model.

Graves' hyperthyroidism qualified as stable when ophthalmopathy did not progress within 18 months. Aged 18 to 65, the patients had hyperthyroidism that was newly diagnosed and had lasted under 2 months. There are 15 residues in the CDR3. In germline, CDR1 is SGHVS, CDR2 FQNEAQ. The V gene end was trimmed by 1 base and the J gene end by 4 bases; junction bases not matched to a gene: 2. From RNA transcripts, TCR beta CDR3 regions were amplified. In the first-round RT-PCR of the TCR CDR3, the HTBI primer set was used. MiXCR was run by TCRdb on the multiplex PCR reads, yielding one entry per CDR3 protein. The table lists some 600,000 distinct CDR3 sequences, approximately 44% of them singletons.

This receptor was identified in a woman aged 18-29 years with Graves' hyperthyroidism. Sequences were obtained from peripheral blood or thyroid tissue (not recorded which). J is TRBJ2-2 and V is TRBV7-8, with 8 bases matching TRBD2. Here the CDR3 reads CASSLGLATTGELFF. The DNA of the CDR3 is TGTGCCAGCAGCTTAGGACTAGCGACCACCGGGGAGCTGTTTTTT.